The clone carrying this TCR beta chain has a handful of counts. What it binds is unknown. The data were obtained in a study of T cells in Graves' hyperthyroidism and ophthalmopathy. Background on the study: Peripheral blood samples were taken at initial diagnosis, prior to any treatment.

RNA transcripts yielded amplified TCR beta CDR3 regions. The TCR CDR3 was amplified in a first-round RT-PCR using the HTBI primer set. From the multiplex PCR reads, TCRdb called clonotypes with MiXCR, one entry per CDR3 protein. The sample holds approximately 430,000 distinct CDR3 sequences, roughly 15% seen once. Uncontrolled infection, other autoimmune disease, pregnancy or lactation excluded patients. Findings and caveats of the study: Ophthalmopathy onset followed model prediction by a median approximately 6.2 months.

With 0 bases removed from V and 9 bases from J, the gap between germline ends came to 16 bases. Germline CDR1 and CDR2: SGHRS and YFSETQ. This CDR3 region has 15 residues. The source is a man younger than 35 with Graves' ophthalmopathy. This chain connects TRBV5-1 to TRBJ2-1; D possibly matches TRBD1 or TRBD2 (7 bases each). Sequencing was carried out using blood. The CDR3 loop is CASSLGEGAKFEQFF. CDR3 coding DNA: TGCGCCAGCAGCTTGGGGGAGGGGGCGAAGTTTGAGCAGTTCTTC.